The present entry profiles one T cell receptor beta chain with its context. Its antigen is currently unknown. The germline V and J ends were trimmed by 4 bases and 4 bases, with 14 bases remaining between them. The V gene's germline CDR1 is SGHDT and CDR2 YYEEEE. CDR3 size: 14 residues. These data are taken from a study of cytomegalovirus exposure and HLA in healthy donors. Study-level points and caveats: Later analysis indicated greater clonal expansion among HLA-associated TCR beta chains than among equally common other chains. As was reported, the classifier diagnosed cytomegalovirus status with high specificity and sensitivity. It was assumed in the presence/absence analyses that sequencing depth was roughly uniform across donors. As a later analysis revealed, most CMV-associated TCR beta chains appeared HLA-restricted.

The PCR used 60 Vbeta and 13 Jbeta primers. Some clones are missing from TCRdb's copy, which holds only in-frame ones; the method was immunoSEQ multiplex PCR. The sample shows about 190,000 clones, roughly 73% of them seen only once. This chain links TRBV5-6 with TRBJ1-1; no definite D call. The TCR originated in a woman aged 25 to 39 in good health and CMV-seropositive. Material: PBMCs. The DNA of the CDR3 is TGTGCCAGCAGCCTCCCCATATCGAGCACTGAAGCTTTCTTT. Translation: CASSLPISSTEAFF.